Given below is one TCR beta chain in context. The clone's antigen remains unknown. Base qualities are not at hand, and no much larger clone is one base apart. TCRdb shows the sequencer as Illumina NovaSeq 6000. cDNA libraries for TCRalpha and TCRbeta were prepared by 5'RACE using constant-segment primers, with sample barcodes and unique molecular identifiers added. Trizol reagent was used to extract RNA from every sample. Amplification of the libraries took two PCR steps, and the second step added a second sample barcode plus Illumina TruSeq adapters. Sequencing of libraries was performed on an Illumina NovaSeq with 2 x 150 bp paired-end reads. In the source study's methods: Demultiplexing of reads and collapsing into UMI-guided consensus sequences were performed with migec v1.2.7. Using mixcr v2.1.11, UMI consensuses were aligned to TRA and TRB V and J templates and then assembled into clonotypes. A clonotype was counted as expanded or contracted only if both edgeR and NoisET called the change significant, with noise models trained on biological replicates. For edgeR calls, the thresholds were a false discovery rate-adjusted p below 0.01 and a log2 fold-change of 1. As an exploratory analysis of dynamics, max-normalized trajectories of the 1000 most abundant clonotypes were examined by PCA with hierarchical clustering. Separately sequenced CD4+ and CD8+ repertoires were used to assign the CD4 or CD8 phenotype of responding clones. TCRdb reprocessing: public reads trimmed at Q25 with fastp, clones called with MiXCR, in-frame beta chains kept. Rows are unified per CDR3 protein, each entry keeping the most common DNA and genes. None of the V and J calls come from the authors' own analysis; TCRdb made them. Counted in this sample were a few hundred thousand distinct CDR3 sequences; roughly 15% of them appeared once. In total, the top ten clones hold about 22% of the sample.

This record comes from a study of T-cell memory formation after mild COVID-19 (dated by TCRdb to the early 2020s). General notes on the study: TCR sequence clusters from the two donors were largely donor specific. T-cell clones expanding and contracting after mild COVID-19 in a couple of donors were tracked by longitudinal TCRalpha and TCRbeta repertoire sequencing. Two young, previously healthy adult volunteers, one female and one male, were included in the cohort.

Points the paper makes about the study in general: Only a couple of mild cases were covered in the study, and larger cohorts including severe cases with pre-infection samples were considered necessary. From day 15 to 85, contracting clones showed balanced CD4/CD8 phenotypes, whereas a second wave of clones that expanded from day 15 to 37 leaned towards CD4+. SARS-CoV-2 specificity was not confirmed for the second-wave clones peaking on day 37. Contracting CD4+ clones turned up mainly in the CM and EM memory subsets, whereas EMRA was where CD8+ clones were enriched. Some responding clones were found in pre-infection memory, which suggests that pre-existing cross-reactive memory T cells took part in the SARS-CoV-2 response.

The CDR3 has 14 amino acids, counting the end cysteine and phenylalanine. Only CDR3 DNA is held: 42 bases, read in frame from base 1. CDR1 and CDR2 are drawn from the germline V gene: MNHEY, SVGEGT. V drops 0 bases and J drops 6 bases, leaving 9 bases in between. PBMCs were isolated by Ficoll-Paque density gradient centrifugation. Input material: PBMCs or a T cell subset sorted from them (not recorded which). The sequence is built from TRBV6-2 or TRBV6-3 and TRBJ1-5; the D gene assignment is ambiguous. The receptor was isolated from a man younger than 35 who had mild COVID-19 (a few samples of this study predate the infection). The sample titles of this study are shuffled in the database, so cell type and time point are left out; the donor was told from shared clones. The CDR3 region reads CASSYSGSGQPQHF. In nucleotides, the sequence is TGTGCCAGCAGTTACTCTGGGAGCGGTCAGCCCCAGCATTTT.